This passage covers 28 T cell receptor beta chains from one sample sequenced in a study of T cells in tuberculosis. This table comes from immunoSEQ multiplex PCR, and its TCRdb copy is limited to in-frame clones, with some not included. This sample has 20,000 to 25,000 clones, with 75% to 90% found just once. Material: PBMCs. These receptors all stem from a donor between 10 and 35 years old with latent tuberculosis or without tuberculosis infection.

This chain connects TRBV19 to TRBJ1-5; D gene unclear. V lost 6 bases to trimming and J lost 2 bases, with 14 bases between them. The CDR3 extends over 15 amino acids. Germline CDR1 reads LNHDA; CDR2 reads SQIVND (reference sequence). CDR3 DNA: TGTGCCAGTAGCCCTGGGCGGGCGGGCAATCAGCCCCAGCATTTT. Amino acids: CASSPGRAGNQPQHF.

The chain couples TRBV9 to TRBJ2-1; TRBD2 matches 9 bases. The germline gives CDR1 SGDLS, CDR2 YYNGEE. CDR3 length: 16 residues. The junction had 8 bases not matched to a gene; V was cut back by 0 bases and J by 7 bases. CDR3 amino acids: CASSVEVAGVGNEQFF. The DNA for the CDR3 is TGTGCCAGCAGCGTAGAGGTAGCGGGGGTTGGAAATGAGCAGTTCTTC.

This chain uses TRBV6-5 with TRBJ1-1; 9 bases are a match to TRBD1. This CDR3 is 14 amino acids long. Germline CDR1 MNHEY, CDR2 SVGAGI. V shed 2 bases, J shed 10 bases, and the junction held 8 bases outside the gene matches. The CDR3 coding sequence is TGTGCCAGCAGTTACGGGACAGGGAAAGGATCAGCTTTCTTT. Residues: CASSYGTGKGSAFF.

The chain carries TRBV19 and TRBJ1-2; 7 bases match TRBD1. This CDR3 is built from 16 residues. V lost 6 bases to trimming and J lost 4 bases; unmatched junction nucleotides: 14. The V gene's germline CDR1 is LNHDA and CDR2 SQIVND (reference sequence). The CDR3 region is CASSVNTAQGSYGYTF. The CDR3 DNA sequence: TGTGCCAGTAGCGTCAACACAGCACAGGGGTCCTATGGCTACACCTTC.

The chain couples TRBV4-3 to TRBJ1-2, with D hard to call. The germline gives CDR1 LGHNA, CDR2 YSLEER. Trimming took off 4 bases at V and 0 bases at J, with 12 bases between the two ends. The CDR3 loop spans 15 amino acids. The CDR3 DNA is TGCGCCAGCAGCCTCTATGGAGGGACTAACTATGGCTACACCTTC. Its translation: CASSLYGGTNYGYTF.

This chain connects TRBV5-4 to TRBJ2-7; 7 positions match TRBD1. Germline trimming cut 3 bases from V and 2 bases from J; bases unmatched to any gene: 5. Germline CDR1 SGHNT, CDR2 YYREEE (reference sequence). There are 14 residues in the CDR3. CDR3 bases: TGTGCCAGCAGCTCAGGGACAGAAGCCTACGAGCAGTACTTC. Amino acids: CASSSGTEAYEQYF.

This chain links TRBV19 with TRBJ2-7; 7 bases are shared with TRBD2. Looked up from germline, CDR1 is LNHDA and CDR2 is SQIVND (reference sequence). This CDR3 region has 14 residues. V lost 5 bases and J lost 2; bases outside the gene matches: 6. The CDR3 loop reads CASSEGGGAYEQYF. The CDR3 DNA is TGTGCCAGTAGTGAGGGCGGGGGAGCCTACGAGCAGTACTTC.

The J gene is TRBJ1-3, the V gene TRBV19; possibly TRBD1 for D (5 bases). Trimming cost V 8 bases and J 3 bases, with 11 bases left between them. Per the germline V gene, CDR1 is LNHDA and CDR2 is SQIVND (reference sequence). This CDR3 is 13 amino acids long. The DNA for the CDR3 is TGTGCCAGTCCAGGGATAGATGGAAACACCATATATTTT. Translation gives CASPGIDGNTIYF.

This chain links TRBV9 with TRBJ2-7, with a tentative D call TRBD2 (7 bases). Trimming cost V 1 base and J 1 base, with 18 bases left between them. Germline lookup yields CDR1 SGDLS and CDR2 YYNGEE. The CDR3 is made up of 17 amino acids. CDR3 sequence (DNA): TGTGCCAGCAGCGTACCCTCGAGGGGGGAGGGATCCTACGAGCAGTACTTC. Its translation is CASSVPSRGEGSYEQYF.

The chain recombines TRBV7-3 with TRBJ1-6; TRBD1 is a possible D gene (5 bases). The V and J ends lost 5 bases and 13 bases respectively, with 12 bases between them. The CDR3 totals 12 residues. Germline V CDR1 and CDR2: SGHTA, FQGTGA. The CDR3 loop is CASSTPGGPLHF. CDR3 nucleotides: TGTGCCAGCAGCACCCCGGGGGGGCCCCTCCACTTT.

The rearrangement joins TRBV7-2 to TRBJ1-6; no clear D gene. The V end lost 6 bases, the J end lost 5 bases, and 11 bases lay between the germline ends. The V gene's germline CDR1 is SGHTA and CDR2 FQGNSA. The CDR3 covers 14 residues. CDR3 amino acids: CASRLLGDNSPLHF. The CDR3 nucleotides read TGTGCCAGCAGACTACTCGGGGATAATTCACCCCTCCACTTT.

The chain employs TRBV4-1 and TRBJ2-1; TRBD1 matches 8 bases. V trimming: 6 bases; J trimming: 8 bases; junction bases outside the gene matches: 12. CDR3 size: 15 residues. Germline-derived CDR1 and CDR2 are MGHRA and YSYEKL. CDR3 DNA: TGCGCCAGCAGTCACCCGGGACAGGCAGTTGATGAGCAGTTCTTC. It encodes CASSHPGQAVDEQFF.

The chain combines TRBV4-1 with TRBJ2-7; D is unclear. The CDR3 totals 16 residues. Trimming stripped 0 bases from V and 2 bases from J, with 14 bases between. Germline CDR1 MGHRA, CDR2 YSYEKL. The DNA of the CDR3 is TGCGCCAGCAGCCAAGATTATAATCCGGGTACCTACGAGCAGTACTTC. Protein product: CASSQDYNPGTYEQYF.

The chain has TRBV4-3 and TRBJ1-5; D gene ambiguous. CDR1 LGHNA and CDR2 YSLEER come from the germline V gene. Trimming cost V 0 bases and J 2 bases, with 14 bases left between them. The CDR3 runs to 17 residues. As DNA, the CDR3 is TGCGCCAGCAGCCAAGATTGGCCCCCCCCGCGCAATCAGCCCCAGCATTTT. This gives the protein CASSQDWPPPRNQPQHF.

The chain combines TRBV19 with TRBJ1-2, with D perhaps matching TRBD1 (5 bases). CDR3 length equals 13 residues. CDR1 is LNHDA, CDR2 SQIVND, per germline (reference sequence). Between the trimmed V and J ends, which lost 5 bases and 4 bases, there was a span of 11 bases. The CDR3 sequence is CASSPGGSYGYTF. The CDR3 DNA reads as TGTGCCAGTAGTCCGGGGGGGTCCTATGGCTACACCTTC. Based on the CDR3 plus reference TRBV19 and TRBJ1-2, the full variable domain is DGGITQSPKYLFRKEGQNVTLSCEQNLNHDAMYWYRQDPGQGLRLIYYSQIVNDFQKGDIAEGYSVSREKKESFPLTVTSAQKNPTAFYLCASSPGGSYGYTFGSGTRLTVV.

V and J are TRBV5-4 and TRBJ2-7, with TRBD1 identical over 8 bases. Germline V CDR1 and CDR2: SGHNT, YYREEE (reference sequence). The V segment lost 0 bases and the J segment 2 bases; nucleotides outside the gene matches: 7. CDR3 length: 16 residues. The CDR3 reads CASSLGPDRATYEQYF. CDR3 bases: TGTGCCAGCAGCTTGGGGCCGGACAGGGCTACCTACGAGCAGTACTTC.

The chain joins TRBV5-4 to TRBJ2-1, with 10 bases lining up with TRBD1. From germline, CDR1 is SGHNT and CDR2 YYREEE (reference sequence). Unmatched junction bases numbered 6, after V lost 8 bases and J lost 1 base. The CDR3 length is 15 residues. The CDR3 loop is CASRKDRGSYNEQFF. CDR3 DNA sequence: TGTGCCAGTAGGAAGGACAGGGGGTCCTACAATGAGCAGTTCTTC.

The chain combines TRBV19 with TRBJ1-2; D might be TRBD1 (5 bases). Trimming shortened V by 7 bases and J by 5 bases, and 23 bases separated the two germline ends. CDR1 and CDR2 from the germline V gene are LNHDA and SQIVND (reference sequence). This CDR3 is 16 amino acids long. CDR3 DNA sequence: TGTGCCAGTACCGAACGCGGGGCTCACCTAAGTTATGGCTACACCTTC. It translates to CASTERGAHLSYGYTF.

This sequence joins TRBV30 and TRBJ1-2; the D is unclear. V gave up 5 bases and J gave up 2 bases, with 15 bases separating them. Germline V lookup: CDR1 GTSNPN, CDR2 SVGIG (reference sequence). This CDR3 is built from 14 residues. The CDR3 reads CAWGRPGINYGYTF. The CDR3 nucleotides are TGTGCCTGGGGCCGGCCAGGAATAAACTATGGCTACACCTTC.

The CDR3 region is CAWTPRGSASYGYTF. The CDR3 DNA follows: TGTGCCTGGACCCCCAGGGGCTCGGCAAGCTATGGCTACACCTTC. This chain connects TRBV30 to TRBJ1-2; D is possibly TRBD1 (6 bases). The length of the CDR3 is 15 residues. V was clipped by 4 bases and J by 4 bases, with 19 bases between them. Germline-derived CDR1 and CDR2 are GTSNPN and SVGIG (reference sequence).

This sequence joins TRBV11-2 and TRBJ2-5; D may be TRBD1 (5 bases). Germline values: CDR1 SGHAT, CDR2 FQNNGV. V was clipped by 1 base and J by 5 bases, with 11 bases between them. The CDR3 is 14 amino acids. The CDR3 spells CASSLGAGWETQYF. The CDR3 DNA reads TGTGCCAGCAGCTTAGGAGCAGGGTGGGAGACCCAGTACTTC.

The V call is TRBV7-2, the J call TRBJ1-6, with D perhaps TRBD1 (6 bases). This CDR3 spans 16 amino acids. Per the germline V gene, CDR1 is SGHTA and CDR2 is FQGNSA. The V end was cut by 1 base, the J end by 8 bases, with 15 bases between. The CDR3 DNA reads TGTGCCAGCAGCTTAGTATTTTGGACAGTAGATTCACCCCTCCACTTT. Translated: CASSLVFWTVDSPLHF.

This chain uses TRBV5-6 with TRBJ2-3; 9 bases are shared with TRBD2. The CDR3 sequence is 17 residues long. V trimming: 1 base; J trimming: 2 bases; junction bases outside the gene matches: 8. Germline values: CDR1 SGHDT, CDR2 YYEEEE. This CDR3 reads CASSLLRGGGITDTQYF. The CDR3 DNA reads as TGTGCCAGCAGCTTGTTGCGGGGGGGCGGGATCACAGATACGCAGTATTTT.

This sequence joins TRBV21-1 and TRBJ1-4; the listed D gene, TRBD1, was not tested against the DNA. TRBV21-1 is listed as a pseudogene. This CDR3 has 18 amino acids. CDR3 protein: CASSKASRGRRLHEKLFF. The CDR3 nucleotides read TGTGCCAGCAGCAAAGCGTCCAGGGGGCGCCGGTTACATGAAAAACTGTTTTTT.

The chain recombines TRBV25-1 with TRBJ2-2; 8 bases are a match to TRBD2. The CDR3 sequence is 17 residues long. Unmatched junction bases numbered 9, after V lost 5 bases and J lost 1 base. Looked up from germline, CDR1 is MGHDK and CDR2 is SYGVNS. The CDR3, as DNA: TGTGCCAGCAGTCTAGGCTCGGGGGGGCTGAACACCGGGGAGCTGTTTTTT. This translates into CASSLGSGGLNTGELFF.

The J gene is TRBJ1-5, the V gene TRBV27; D unresolved. CDR3 length: 14 residues. Looked up from germline, CDR1 is MNHEY and CDR2 is SMNVEV (reference sequence). Trimming took 6 bases from V and 0 from J, leaving 9 bases between them. CDR3 in amino acids: CASRSQNSNQPQHF. Written as DNA, the CDR3 is TGTGCCAGCAGATCACAGAATAGCAATCAGCCCCAGCATTTT.

V gene TRBV19 combines with J gene TRBJ2-5, with TRBD1 matching 7 bases. This CDR3 comprises 15 residues. Germline CDR1 LNHDA, CDR2 SQIVND (reference sequence). Unmatched junction bases numbered 6, after V lost 5 bases and J lost 0 bases. In DNA form, the CDR3 reads TGTGCCAGTAGTTCCGAGACAGGGTACCAAGAGACCCAGTACTTC. Translated, it gives CASSSETGYQETQYF.

The CDR3 sequence: CASSQGGLRGHQPQHF. CDR3 DNA: TGCGCCAGCAGCCAGGGGGGTCTTAGAGGTCATCAGCCCCAGCATTTT. The rearrangement joins TRBV4-1 to TRBJ1-5; the D gene is possibly TRBD1 (5 bases). The germline gives CDR1 MGHRA, CDR2 YSYEKL. Deletions cut 3 bases from V and 5 bases from J, with 17 bases between. The CDR3 length is 16 residues.